This T cell receptor beta chain was recorded in a study of T-cell reconstitution after alpha-beta-depleted transplantation in children. Preparing the TCRbeta library involved the use of unique molecular identifiers. TCRdb reanalysed the PCR reads using MiXCR and keeps one entry per CDR3 protein. The profile shows hundreds of thousands of distinct CDR3 sequences, about 8.4% of them singletons. Germline lookup yields CDR1 SGHRS and CDR2 YFSETQ. This CDR3 is 14 amino acids long. V shed 0 bases, J shed 5 bases, and the junction held 2 bases outside the gene matches. This clonotype showed up many times. The sample in question was PBMCs, mostly from graft donor cells, obtained 360 days after TCRalphabeta/CD19-depleted stem cell transplant. The TCR was taken from a male patient between 2 and 10 years old who had a stem cell transplant for acute myeloid leukemia, so the T cells may come from the graft donor. The chain uses TRBV5-1 and TRBJ2-3, with TRBD2 identical over 8 bases. The CDR3 loop is CASSLGREGDTQYF. The CDR3 DNA reads TGCGCCAGCAGCTTGGGCCGGGAGGGAGATACGCAGTATTTT. The whole variable domain, remainder taken from reference TRBV5-1 and TRBJ2-3, is KAGVTQTPRYLIKTRGQQVTLSCSPISGHRSVSWYQQTPGQGLQFLFEYFSETQRNKGNFPGRFSGRQFSNSRSEMNVSTLELGDSALYLCASSLGREGDTQYFGPGTRLTVL.